The 12 T cell receptor beta chains below all came from one sample that was sequenced in a study of vaccination and CD4 T cells after COVID-19. Treatment here: roughly ten-day PBMC culture with coronavirus spike peptide pools or control peptides (ViraFEST assay). These TCRs are of unknown antigen specificity. Sequencing of DNA taken from cultured CD4+ T cells relied on the Oncomine TCR Beta short-read assay. In TCRdb, the PCR reads were re-called with MiXCR into one record per CDR3 protein. The sample carries around 20,000 distinct CDR3 sequences, over 40% recorded once. Sequenced: CD4+ T cells from blood, cultured in vitro. The receptors shown here come from a human donor who had recovered from COVID-19.

The genes are TRBV6-1 and TRBJ2-7, with 10 bases identical to TRBD2. Germline values: CDR1 MNHNS, CDR2 SASEGT. The CDR3 length is 14 residues. Unmatched junction bases numbered 4, after V lost 6 bases and J lost 2 bases. The CDR3 DNA reads as TGTGCCAGCAGCCCCGGACTAGCGGCCTACGAGCAGTACTTC. Translation: CASSPGLAAYEQYF.

The V and J genes are TRBV7-3 and TRBJ2-1; the match to TRBD1 covers 7 bases. Trimming took 4 bases from V and 3 from J; bases not matched to a gene: 6. CDR3 length equals 15 residues. Germline V gene sequence: CDR1 SGHTA, CDR2 FQGTGA. The CDR3 reads CASSSRDRDYNEQFF. The CDR3 DNA reads as TGTGCCAGCAGCTCCCGGGACAGAGACTACAATGAGCAGTTCTTC.

This clonotype was seen more than once but under ten times. The gene calls are TRBV6-2 or TRBV6-3 and TRBJ1-5; D uncertain. V was clipped by 2 bases and J by 3 bases, with 14 bases between them. The germline V gene has CDR1 MNHEY and CDR2 SVGEGT. The CDR3 is made up of 16 amino acids. The CDR3 loop is CASSYRATEDNQPQHF. CDR3 coding DNA: TGTGCCAGCAGTTACCGGGCGACGGAAGACAATCAGCCCCAGCATTTT.

V usage is TRBV28 and J usage is TRBJ1-5; D gene ambiguous. V dropped 9 bases and J dropped 5 bases, with 11 bases sitting between them. The CDR3 is 12 residues long. Germline CDR1 MDHEN, CDR2 SYDVKM. In DNA, the CDR3 is TGTGCCAGTTTTTTGGGGTATCAGCCCCAGCATTTT. As protein: CASFLGYQPQHF.

V gene TRBV7-9 combines with J gene TRBJ2-3; 15 nucleotides agree with TRBD2. This CDR3 has 18 residues. Germline V CDR1 and CDR2: SEHNR, FQNEAQ (reference sequence). The trim removed 5 bases at V and 2 bases at J, leaving 8 bases unmatched. DNA of the CDR3: TGTGCCAGCAGCGCCTATTGGACTAGCGGGGGGGCCACAGATACGCAGTATTTT. Its protein is CASSAYWTSGGATDTQYF.

This clonotype has only a few counts. The V call is TRBV7-2, the J call TRBJ1-5; 7 nucleotides agree with TRBD1. This CDR3 is 12 amino acids long. Trimming cost V 4 bases and J 9 bases; bases outside gene matches: 3. Germline lookup yields CDR1 SGHTA and CDR2 FQGNSA. The CDR3 sequence: CASSSNRGPQHF. The CDR3 nucleotides read TGTGCCAGCAGCTCAAACAGGGGGCCCCAGCATTTT.

The J gene is TRBJ1-2, the V gene TRBV14; 7 positions agree with TRBD1. Germline CDR1 is SGHDN and CDR2 is FVKESK. The J segment lost 6 bases and the V segment lost 1 base, leaving 8 bases of the junction unmatched. This CDR3 is 15 amino acids long. The CDR3 nucleotides read TGTGCCAGCAGCCAAGTCTCCGGGACAGCCCATGGCTACACCTTC. Protein sequence: CASSQVSGTAHGYTF.

The rearrangement uses TRBV2 and TRBJ2-7; maybe TRBD2 (5 bases). V lost 6 bases to trimming and J lost 0 bases, with 12 bases between them. CDR1 and CDR2 (germline): SNHLY, FYNNEI. The CDR3 consists of 14 residues. The CDR3 protein is CASREPGSSYEQYF. The CDR3 DNA reads TGTGCCAGCAGAGAGCCGGGGAGCTCCTACGAGCAGTACTTC.

The chain employs TRBV5-5 and TRBJ2-2; D call uncertain. The CDR3 is made up of 12 amino acids. V lost 3 bases to trimming and J lost 7 bases, with 7 bases between them. Germline lookup yields CDR1 SGHKS and CDR2 YYEKEE (reference sequence). In DNA form, the CDR3 reads TGTGCCAGCAGCTATAGTGTCGGGGAGCTGTTTTTT. Protein: CASSYSVGELFF. Filled out from reference TRBV5-5 and TRBJ2-2, the complete variable domain reads DAGVTQSPTHLIKTRGQQVTLRCSPISGHKSVSWYQQVLGQGPQFIFQYYEKEERGRGNFPDRFSARQFPNYSSELNVNALLLGDSALYLCASSYSVGELFFGEGSRLTVL.

The V and J genes are TRBV24-1 and TRBJ1-1; D unresolved. The V and J ends lost 3 bases and 3 bases respectively, with 13 bases between them. CDR1 and CDR2 from the germline V gene are KGHDR and SFDVKD. This CDR3 has 15 amino acids. The CDR3 region is CATSDPGSGDTEAFF. The CDR3 nucleotides are TGTGCCACCAGTGATCCCGGATCTGGGGACACTGAAGCTTTCTTT.

In its sample, this clonotype was seen a few times. V is TRBV20-1 and J is TRBJ2-7, with 9 bases identical to TRBD2. The CDR3 has 14 residues. The junction had 10 bases not matched to a gene; V was cut back by 5 bases and J by 5 bases. Looked up from germline, CDR1 is DFQATT and CDR2 is SNEGSKA (reference sequence). CDR3 sequence: CSAFRRAGGDEQYF. CDR3 DNA sequence: TGCAGTGCTTTCCGACGAGCGGGAGGTGACGAGCAGTACTTC.

As for this clonotype: One end of the junction does not line up with germline, which may come from a read error. J is TRBJ1-2 and V is TRBV5-1, with a possible D match to TRBD1 (5 bases). The CDR3 length is 13 residues. Germline lookup yields CDR1 SGHRS and CDR2 YFSETQ. CDR3 sequence reads: CASRLDTNYGYTF. The CDR3 nucleotides read TGCGCCAGCAGGTTGGACACCAACTATGGCTACACCTTC.